The 10 T cell receptor beta chains presented below share a single source sample, sequenced in a study of response to subunit inactivated influenza vaccine. TCRdb re-derived calls from the RT-PCR reads in MiXCR, one entry per CDR3 protein. Among about 540,000 distinct CDR3 sequences listed, 14% were seen once. Here the sequenced sample was PBMCs from blood, taken 11 to 12 days after vaccination. The receptors originated from a man aged 45-65 years who received an inactivated influenza vaccine.

Ten or more counts support this clonotype. The gene calls are TRBV29-1 and TRBJ1-1; D may be TRBD1 (6 bases). Trimming left V 5 bases short and J 1 base short, with 11 bases between. CDR3 length equals 13 residues. Germline CDR1 and CDR2: SQVTM and ANQGSEA. CDR3 nucleotides: TGCAGCGTTCAGGGGTCCGGGAACACTGAAGCTTTCTTT. Translated: CSVQGSGNTEAFF.

The CDR3 spells CASSWAQETQYF. The CDR3 DNA follows: TGTGCCAGCTCCTGGGCACAAGAGACCCAGTACTTC. The V call is TRBV6-2 or TRBV6-3, the J call TRBJ2-5; D remains ambiguous. Germline V gene lookup returns CDR1 MNHEY and CDR2 SVGEGT. The V and J ends lost 8 bases and 2 bases respectively, with 9 bases between them. The CDR3 is 12 amino acids.

This clonotype was observed a handful of times. The rearrangement uses TRBV12-3 or TRBV12-4 and TRBJ1-4; a weak D match, TRBD1 (6 bases). The CDR3 has 17 amino acids. The V end lost 3 bases, the J end lost 0 bases, and 14 bases lay between the germline ends. The CDR3 DNA is TGTGCCAGCAGTTTCAGGGGTACATTTGCAACTAATGAAAAACTGTTTTTT. As protein: CASSFRGTFATNEKLFF.

This chain joins TRBV5-1 and TRBJ2-7; D uncertain. The CDR3 is made up of 14 amino acids. Trimming removed 4 bases from V and 0 bases from J, with 11 bases in between. Germline CDR1 and CDR2: SGHRS and YFSETQ. CDR3: CASSAGRLSYEQYF. For the CDR3, the DNA is TGCGCCAGCAGCGCAGGACGGCTCTCCTACGAGCAGTACTTC.

The DNA of the CDR3 is TGTGCCATCAGTGAGTCCGGGTTGGGAGCTTTCTTT. This sequence encodes CAISESGLGAFF. The rearrangement uses TRBV10-3 and TRBJ1-1, with D unclear. CDR1 is ENHRY, CDR2 SYGVKD, per germline. The length of the CDR3 is 12 residues. V gave up 0 bases and J gave up 10 bases, with 9 bases separating them.

The chain has TRBV5-1 and TRBJ2-3; 8 bases line up with TRBD1. The CDR3 extends over 16 amino acids. Germline loops: CDR1 SGHRS, CDR2 YFSETQ. The J segment lost 2 bases and the V segment lost 3 bases, leaving 8 bases of the junction unmatched. CDR3 in DNA: TGCGCCAGCAGCTGGGGGACAGGTGGAGCCACAGATACGCAGTATTTT. It codes for CASSWGTGGATDTQYF.

This clonotype occurred a few times. The chain joins TRBV12-3 or TRBV12-4 to TRBJ2-3; D may be TRBD2 (5 bases). The CDR3 is made up of 15 amino acids. V was trimmed by 6 bases and J by 2 bases, leaving 15 bases between them. The CDR3 region is CASSPTGDATDTQYF. DNA for the CDR3: TGTGCCAGCAGCCCGACCGGGGATGCCACAGATACGCAGTATTTT.

This clonotype was found a few times. The chain has TRBV3-1 and TRBJ1-5; D is possibly TRBD1 (5 bases). This CDR3 has 13 residues. The V gene lost 0 bases and the J gene lost 8 bases, with 8 bases spanning the gap. Germline CDR1 LGHDT, CDR2 YNNKEL (reference sequence). This CDR3 is CASSQDGGEPQHF. DNA of the CDR3: TGTGCCAGCAGCCAAGACGGGGGGGAGCCCCAGCATTTT.

The chain combines TRBV27 with TRBJ1-1; 9 bases fit TRBD1. Unmatched junction bases numbered 11, after V lost 5 bases and J lost 4 bases. This CDR3 comprises 16 residues. The germline V gene has CDR1 MNHEY and CDR2 SMNVEV (reference sequence). In DNA form, the CDR3 reads TGTGCCAGCAGTCGAGGGACAGGGAACCCGGGCACTGAAGCTTTCTTT. This translates into CASSRGTGNPGTEAFF.

This rearrangement joins TRBV30 to TRBJ2-6; D ambiguous. This CDR3 spans 15 amino acids. Germline lookup yields CDR1 GTSNPN and CDR2 SVGIG (reference sequence). V lost 3 bases, J lost 2 bases, and 11 bases lay in between. In DNA form, the CDR3 reads TGTGCCTGGAGCATGGGGTTAACTGGGGCCAACGTCCTGACTTTC. This gives the protein CAWSMGLTGANVLTF. Drawing the rest from reference TRBV30 and TRBJ2-6, the complete variable domain is SQTIHQWPATLVQPVGSPLSLECTVEGTSNPNLYWYRQAAGRGLQLLFYSVGIGQISSEVPQNLSASRPQDRQFILSSKKLLLSDSGFYLCAWSMGLTGANVLTFGAGSRLTVL.